This note documents a single TCR beta chain sequence. Its specificity is not known. V gave up 4 bases and J gave up 4 bases; unmatched junction bases: 13. This CDR3 is 17 amino acids long. Germline V CDR1 and CDR2: SGHRS, YFSETQ. This sample was taken from a study of siplizumab effects on memory and regulatory T cells. Study-wide results and limits: An assignable phenotype, naive or memory, was missing from roughly 79-95% of proliferating CD4+ or CD8+ clones.

Sequenced by immunoSEQ multiplex PCR; TCRdb stores in-frame clones only, minus some. The sample has over 100,000 clones, roughly 93% seen once. The gene calls are TRBV5-1 and TRBJ2-1, with 8 bases identical to TRBD1. Sequencing was carried out using non-Treg CD4+ T cells sorted from blood. This receptor was taken from a human donor in good health. In DNA form, the CDR3 reads TGCGCCAGCAGCACCACCAAGACAGGGGAAACTTACAATGAGCAGTTCTTC. Amino acids: CASSTTKTGETYNEQFF.